This is a list of T cell receptor beta chains from one sample in a study of identical twins. A single record per CDR3 protein comes from TCRdb applying MiXCR to the 5' RACE reads. Found here are over 250,000 distinct CDR3 sequences, 7.5% to 9.5% of them singletons; the top ten hold around 7.1%. The same sample was also studied in work on yellow fever vaccine responses in identical twins.

The sequenced material came from CD8+ T cells sorted from blood. These receptors were collected from a woman under 30 in good health. The CDR3 runs from the conserved cysteine through the conserved F or W. The D gene is left open where the match is weak. Expanded clones get a size class; other rows say once, few or many, or leave the size out.

D gene,J gene,clone size,V gene,CDR3 protein,CDR3 DNA
TRBD2,TRBJ2-7,many,TRBV29-1,CSVENVAGAPPYEQYF,TGCAGCGTAGAGAACGTAGCGGGGGCCCCCCCCTACGAGCAGTACTTC
TRBD2,TRBJ2-3,few,TRBV11-2,CASSPKGGGGPDTQYF,TGTGCCAGCAGCCCGAAGGGGGGCGGGGGGCCAGATACGCAGTATTTT
-,TRBJ2-3,many,TRBV24-1,CATSDRTNRDTQYF,TGTGCCACCAGTGATCGTACAAACAGGGATACGCAGTATTTT
TRBD1,TRBJ1-5,few,TRBV5-6,CASSLVGRQGRVGNQPQHF,TGTGCCAGCAGCTTGGTGGGGAGACAGGGTCGGGTTGGCAATCAGCCCCAGCATTTT
-,TRBJ2-2,few,TRBV6-1,CASSEIWAGELFF,TGTGCCAGCAGTGAAATCTGGGCCGGGGAGCTGTTTTTT
TRBD1,TRBJ2-5,many,TRBV27,CASSPGGWETQYF,TGTGCCAGCAGTCCAGGGGGTTGGGAGACCCAGTACTTC
-,TRBJ2-3,-,TRBV20-1,CSATPYGTDTQYF,TGCAGTGCTACTCCGTACGGCACAGATACGCAGTATTTT
TRBD2,TRBJ2-1,-,TRBV20-1,CSARDGGREGGNEQFF,TGCAGTGCTAGAGATGGTGGGCGGGAGGGGGGGAATGAGCAGTTCTTC
-,TRBJ2-3,-,TRBV7-9,CASSPAGTDTQYF,TGTGCCAGCAGCCCAGCGGGCACAGATACGCAGTATTTT
TRBD1,TRBJ1-6,-,TRBV20-1,CSARDLETGDSPLHF,TGCAGTGCTAGAGATCTTGAGACAGGGGACTCACCCCTCCACTTT
-,TRBJ2-5,-,TRBV30,CAWSVYSGVQETQYF,TGTGCCTGGAGTGTCTATTCCGGGGTGCAAGAGACCCAGTACTTC
-,TRBJ2-6,-,TRBV3-1,CASSQDDWGMGANVLTF,TGTGCCAGCAGCCAAGACGATTGGGGCATGGGGGCCAACGTCCTGACTTTC
TRBD1,TRBJ2-7,few,TRBV30,CAWSPGQGAREQYF,TGTGCCTGGAGCCCGGGACAGGGGGCGAGGGAGCAGTACTTC
TRBD1,TRBJ2-7,many,TRBV29-1,CSVEGGTGLTYEQYF,TGCAGCGTTGAGGGGGGGACAGGGCTAACCTACGAGCAGTACTTC
-,TRBJ2-7,-,TRBV6-1,CASREGHFSRYEQYF,TGTGCCAGCAGAGAGGGACATTTTTCTCGGTACGAGCAGTACTTC
-,TRBJ2-4,few,TRBV3-1,CASSPLGSETKNIQYF,TGTGCCAGCAGCCCCCTGGGGAGTGAAACCAAAAACATTCAGTACTTC
-,TRBJ2-2,-,TRBV29-1,CSARASNTGELFF,TGCAGCGCTCGCGCCTCGAACACCGGGGAGCTGTTTTTT
-,TRBJ1-1,-,TRBV7-8,CASSFWRFDEAFF,TGTGCCAGCAGCTTTTGGAGGTTTGATGAAGCTTTCTTT
-,TRBJ2-1,-,TRBV7-2,CASSLSLDEQFF,TGTGCCAGCAGCTTATCCCTAGATGAGCAGTTCTTC
-,TRBJ2-7,many,TRBV10-3,CAISESSYEQYF,TGTGCCATCAGTGAGTCGTCCTACGAGCAGTACTTC
-,TRBJ2-3,few,TRBV25-1,CASSEFTLPDTQYF,TGTGCCAGCAGTGAATTTACCTTGCCAGATACGCAGTATTTT
-,TRBJ1-6,few,TRBV6-2/TRBV6-3,CASSYDSSYNSPLHF,TGTGCCAGCAGTTACGACAGCTCCTATAATTCACCCCTCCACTTT
TRBD2,TRBJ2-2,few,TRBV4-3,CASSHELAAINTGELFF,TGCGCCAGCAGCCATGAGCTAGCGGCCATTAACACCGGGGAGCTGTTTTTT
TRBD1,TRBJ2-3,many,TRBV4-3,CASSHGTGGIDTQYF,TGCGCCAGCAGCCACGGGACAGGGGGCATAGATACGCAGTATTTT
TRBD2,TRBJ2-7,-,TRBV4-3,CASSQGAAGGEQYF,TGCGCCAGCAGCCAAGGAGCGGCGGGAGGCGAGCAGTACTTC
TRBD1,TRBJ2-1,many,TRBV7-9,CASRDRGSYNEQFF,TGTGCCAGCAGGGACAGGGGCTCCTACAATGAGCAGTTCTTC
-,TRBJ2-7,many,TRBV27,CASSLQGFHEQYF,TGTGCCAGCAGTCTTCAGGGGTTCCACGAGCAGTACTTC
TRBD1,TRBJ2-7,-,TRBV7-6,CASSFDRVYEQYF,TGTGCCAGCAGCTTCGACAGGGTCTACGAGCAGTACTTC
TRBD2,TRBJ2-1,few,TRBV20-1,CSARLAGSYNEQFF,TGCAGTGCAAGGCTAGCGGGTTCCTACAATGAGCAGTTCTTC
TRBD1,TRBJ2-1,-,TRBV7-1,CASSQGARGTRRVTPSSYNEQFF,TGTGCCAGCAGTCAGGGGGCGCGCGGAACTAGGAGGGTAACACCGAGCTCCTACAATGAGCAGTTCTTC
-,TRBJ1-6,few,TRBV9,CASSVLPRNSPLHF,TGTGCCAGCAGCGTATTACCGAGGAATTCACCCCTCCACTTT
-,TRBJ2-7,many,TRBV7-9,CASSLESSPYEQYF,TGTGCCAGCAGCTTAGAGTCGTCTCCCTACGAGCAGTACTTC
-,TRBJ1-1,-,TRBV6-5,CASSYSTGNTEAFF,TGTGCCAGCAGTTATTCTACAGGGAACACTGAAGCTTTCTTT
-,TRBJ2-5,few,TRBV15,CATSSGGVTQYF,TGTGCCACCAGCTCCGGGGGCGTAACCCAGTACTTC
TRBD1,TRBJ1-3,-,TRBV7-9,CASSLTTGQGNTIYF,TGTGCCAGCAGCTTAACGACGGGACAGGGAAACACCATATATTTT
TRBD2,TRBJ2-1,-,TRBV28,CASSFRTSGTNEQFF,TGTGCCAGCAGTTTCCGGACTAGCGGGACCAATGAGCAGTTCTTC
-,TRBJ2-5,many,TRBV4-1,CASSQVDVETQYF,TGCGCCAGCAGCCAAGTAGACGTGGAGACCCAGTACTTC
TRBD2,TRBJ2-5,-,TRBV6-2/TRBV6-3,CASMHISGGSGETQYF,TGTGCCAGCATGCACATCTCCGGCGGGAGCGGAGAGACCCAGTACTTC
TRBD2,TRBJ2-7,-,TRBV7-6,CASKEREDSYEQYF,TGTGCCAGCAAAGAGCGGGAGGACTCCTACGAGCAGTACTTC
-,TRBJ1-4,-,TRBV20-1,CSARSQGLPNEKLFF,TGCAGTGCTAGAAGCCAGGGGCTTCCTAATGAAAAACTGTTTTTT
TRBD2,TRBJ2-2,-,TRBV29-1,CSVEGASGGLNTGELFF,TGCAGCGTTGAAGGGGCTAGCGGGGGGCTGAACACCGGGGAGCTGTTTTTT
TRBD2,TRBJ2-3,few,TRBV7-9,CASSFLAGGHPTDTQYF,TGTGCCAGCAGCTTTTTAGCGGGGGGACACCCCACAGATACGCAGTATTTT
-,TRBJ2-3,few,TRBV4-1,CASSHSPTESTDTQYF,TGCGCCAGCAGCCATTCACCGACAGAAAGCACAGATACGCAGTATTTT
TRBD2,TRBJ2-3,-,TRBV6-1,CASIESGPGGSDTQYF,TGTGCCAGCATTGAGTCTGGACCGGGGGGGTCAGATACGCAGTATTTT
TRBD1,TRBJ2-7,once,TRBV20-1,CSALPGQGRYEQYF,TGCAGTGCTTTACCGGGACAGGGGAGATACGAGCAGTACTTC
-,TRBJ1-6,-,TRBV12-3/TRBV12-4,CASSHNGADSPLHF,TGTGCCAGCAGTCATAACGGGGCCGATTCACCCCTCCACTTT
-,TRBJ1-1,-,TRBV29-1,CSVLFPAEAFF,TGCAGCGTTCTTTTTCCGGCTGAAGCTTTCTTT
TRBD2,TRBJ2-1,many,TRBV28,CASSSPGGRVGEQFF,TGTGCCAGCAGTTCCCCAGGCGGGAGGGTGGGTGAGCAGTTCTTC
-,TRBJ2-7,-,TRBV12-5,CASGLARMVVYEQYF,TGTGCTAGTGGTTTGGCGCGGATGGTGGTCTACGAGCAGTACTTC
TRBD1,TRBJ2-3,many,TRBV7-2,CASSPQGAVLGTDTQYF,TGTGCCAGCAGCCCCCAGGGGGCAGTTCTTGGGACGGATACGCAGTATTTT
-,TRBJ2-5,many,TRBV15,CATSREATRLETQYF,TGTGCCACCAGCAGGGAAGCGACTAGGTTAGAGACCCAGTACTTC
TRBD2,TRBJ2-1,many,TRBV6-1,CASRRLAGGDNEQFF,TGTGCCAGCAGAAGACTAGCGGGAGGGGATAATGAGCAGTTCTTC
-,TRBJ2-2,many,TRBV15,CATCVNPNTGELFF,TGTGCCACCTGCGTGAACCCGAACACCGGGGAGCTGTTTTTT
TRBD2,TRBJ2-7,many,TRBV29-1,CSVIGLAGLPSSYEQYF,TGCAGCGTGATCGGACTAGCGGGCCTACCTAGCTCCTACGAGCAGTACTTC
-,TRBJ2-7,-,TRBV19,CASSVDGEAYEQYF,TGTGCCAGTAGTGTAGACGGGGAGGCTTACGAGCAGTACTTC
TRBD1,TRBJ2-7,-,TRBV6-8,CASSYLGQESSYEQYF,TGTGCCAGCAGTTACCTCGGACAGGAGAGCTCCTACGAGCAGTACTTC
TRBD1,TRBJ2-7,few,TRBV12-3/TRBV12-4,CASSWTGGGSYEQYF,TGTGCCAGCAGTTGGACAGGGGGGGGTTCCTACGAGCAGTACTTC
TRBD1,TRBJ2-7,-,TRBV4-3,CASSQEPQGAGEQYF,TGCGCCAGCAGCCAAGAACCGCAGGGGGCAGGGGAGCAGTACTTC
TRBD2,TRBJ2-2,-,TRBV4-1,CASSQIERGNTGELFF,TGCGCCAGCAGCCAGATTGAGCGGGGGAACACCGGGGAGCTGTTTTTT